This TCR beta chain was recovered during a study of post-analysis software for immune sequencing data. Overall study context: Disease trajectories encompassed relapsing-remitting, secondary progressive and progressive-relapsing multiple sclerosis.

CDR3 length: 15 residues. The germline V and J ends were trimmed by 3 bases and 1 base, with 10 bases remaining between them. Germline CDR1 MNHEY, CDR2 SMNVEV (reference sequence). Broader study findings: Five or six TRBV segments, TRBV5-6, TRBV5-1 and TRBV20-1 among them, were found more frequent in patients than controls. Samples prepared in the same batch strongly co-clustered by F measure. There was significantly lower normalized Chao1 diversity in multiple sclerosis patients than in controls.

Note on this clonotype: Its antigen is unknown.

Unique molecular identifiers were carried by the TCR beta cDNA libraries. With roughly 1 to 11 million T cells as the source, hundreds of thousands of cDNA molecules resulted. Via MiXCR, TCRdb re-called the PCR reads, giving one row per CDR3 protein. The sample yields about 500,000 distinct CDR3 sequences, approximately 46% seen once. Source material: blood. The chain joins TRBV27 to TRBJ2-4; no reliable D call. The sequence was collected from a girl between 10 and 17 years old with multiple sclerosis. The CDR3 region is CASSFVGVAKNIQYF. The CDR3 coding sequence is TGTGCCAGCAGTTTCGTAGGTGTGGCCAAAAACATTCAGTACTTC.